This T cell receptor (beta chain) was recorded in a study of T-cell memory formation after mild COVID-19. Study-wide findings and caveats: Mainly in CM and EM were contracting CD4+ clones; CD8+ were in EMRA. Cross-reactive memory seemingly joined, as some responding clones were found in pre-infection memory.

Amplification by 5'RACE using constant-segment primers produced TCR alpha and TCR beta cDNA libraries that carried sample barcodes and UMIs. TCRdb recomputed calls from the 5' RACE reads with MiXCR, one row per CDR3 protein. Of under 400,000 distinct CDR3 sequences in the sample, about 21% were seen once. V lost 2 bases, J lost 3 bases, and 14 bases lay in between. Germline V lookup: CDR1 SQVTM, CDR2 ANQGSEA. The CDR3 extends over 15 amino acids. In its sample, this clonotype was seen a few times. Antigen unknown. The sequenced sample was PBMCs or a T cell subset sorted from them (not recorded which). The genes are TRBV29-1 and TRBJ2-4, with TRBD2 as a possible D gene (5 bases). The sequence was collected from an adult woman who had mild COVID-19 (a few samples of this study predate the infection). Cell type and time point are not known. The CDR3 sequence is CSVELAGLDKNIQYF. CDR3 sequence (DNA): TGCAGCGTTGAATTAGCTGGACTGGACAAAAACATTCAGTACTTC.